The entry below gives a single T cell receptor (beta chain) sequence along with its context. Its cognate antigen is unknown. TCRdb's copy holds only in-frame clones and misses some; the assay was immunoSEQ multiplex PCR. The table has about 150,000 clones, around 87% seen once. V lost 4 bases and J lost 4, with 23 bases in between. Germline-derived CDR1 and CDR2 are SGDLS and YYNGEE. This CDR3 comprises 17 residues. This specimen comes from a study of T cell responses to AZD1222 COVID-19 vaccine. Points from the study as a whole: Clonal diversity was possibly underestimated, and white British individuals and females predominated among donors. At 160-218 and 743-854, vaccine-associated CD4 TCRs were dominant, and they spanned spike.

The rearrangement uses TRBV9 and TRBJ1-2; tentative D call: TRBD1 (6 bases). The sequencing used peripheral blood, collected on day 0 of AZD1222 vaccination. The TCR comes from an adult in good health. The CDR3 protein is CASSQSPGGRDVYGYTF. As DNA, the CDR3 is TGTGCCAGCAGCCAATCCCCGGGGGGCAGGGACGTCTATGGCTACACCTTC.